The T cell receptor beta chain under discussion was sequenced for a study of shared clonotypes between healthy human individuals. Germline V gene lookup returns CDR1 SGHDT and CDR2 YYEEEE. With 2 bases removed from V and 5 bases from J, the gap between germline ends came to 11 bases. The CDR3 is made up of 14 amino acids. CD8 cells regarded as naive lacked CD45RO, were positively chosen for CCR7, and omitted terminally differentiated effector memory CD45RA+ cells. TCRdb's table, derived via immunoSEQ multiplex PCR, lists solely in-frame clones and lacks some. The table has around 2,000,000 clones, about 95% seen once.

This chain links TRBV5-6 with TRBJ2-1; D may be TRBD1 (6 bases). The source material was naive CD8+ T cells sorted from blood. The receptor comes from a man between 18 and 35 years old in good health. The CDR3 region is CASSLGQRNNEQFF. CDR3 coding DNA: TGTGCCAGCAGCTTAGGACAGAGGAACAATGAGCAGTTCTTC.